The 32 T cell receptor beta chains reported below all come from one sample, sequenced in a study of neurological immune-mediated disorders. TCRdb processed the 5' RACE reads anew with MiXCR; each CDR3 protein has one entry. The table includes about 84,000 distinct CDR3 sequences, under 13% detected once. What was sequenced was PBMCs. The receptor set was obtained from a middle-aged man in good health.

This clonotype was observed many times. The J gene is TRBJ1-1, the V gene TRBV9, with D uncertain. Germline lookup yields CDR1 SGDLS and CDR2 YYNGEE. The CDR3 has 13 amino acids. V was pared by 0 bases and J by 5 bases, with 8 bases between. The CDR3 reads CASSVGPKTEAFF. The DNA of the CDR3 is TGTGCCAGCAGCGTAGGGCCGAAGACTGAAGCTTTCTTT.

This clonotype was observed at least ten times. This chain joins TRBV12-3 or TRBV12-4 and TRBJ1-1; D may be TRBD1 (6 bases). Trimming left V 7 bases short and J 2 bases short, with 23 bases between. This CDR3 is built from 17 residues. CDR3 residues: CASKTNMGGGVNTEAFF. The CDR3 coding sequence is TGTGCCAGCAAAACCAATATGGGGGGCGGGGTAAACACTGAAGCTTTCTTT.

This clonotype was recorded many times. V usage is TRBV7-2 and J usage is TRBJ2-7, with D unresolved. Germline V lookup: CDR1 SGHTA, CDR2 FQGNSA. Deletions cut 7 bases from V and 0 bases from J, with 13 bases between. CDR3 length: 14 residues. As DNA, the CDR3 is TGTGCCAGCACCCGAGATCCGAGCTCCTACGAGCAGTACTTC. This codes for CASTRDPSSYEQYF.

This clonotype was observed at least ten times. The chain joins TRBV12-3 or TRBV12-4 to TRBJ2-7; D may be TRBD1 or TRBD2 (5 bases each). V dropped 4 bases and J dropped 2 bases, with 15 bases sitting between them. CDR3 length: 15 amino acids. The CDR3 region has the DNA TGTGCCAGCAGTTCTCGGACTGGGGGAGCCTACGAGCAGTACTTC. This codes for CASSSRTGGAYEQYF.

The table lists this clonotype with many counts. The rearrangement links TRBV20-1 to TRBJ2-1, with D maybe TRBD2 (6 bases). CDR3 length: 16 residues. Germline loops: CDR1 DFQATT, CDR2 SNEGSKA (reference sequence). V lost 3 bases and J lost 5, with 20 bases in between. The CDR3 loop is CSASRYERRLDNEQFF. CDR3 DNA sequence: TGCAGTGCTAGTCGCTATGAGCGGCGACTAGACAATGAGCAGTTCTTC.

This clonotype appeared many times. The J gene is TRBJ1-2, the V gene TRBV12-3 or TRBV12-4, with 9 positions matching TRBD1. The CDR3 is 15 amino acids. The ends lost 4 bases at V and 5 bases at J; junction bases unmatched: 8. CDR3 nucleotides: TGTGCCAGCAGTTCTCCGGGACAGGGACATTATGGCTACACCTTC. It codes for CASSSPGQGHYGYTF.

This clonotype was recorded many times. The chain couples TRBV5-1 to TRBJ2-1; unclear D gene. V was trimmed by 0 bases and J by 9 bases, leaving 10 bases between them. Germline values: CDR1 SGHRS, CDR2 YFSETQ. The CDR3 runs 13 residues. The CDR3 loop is CASSLDGVPEQFF. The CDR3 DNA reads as TGCGCCAGCAGCTTGGATGGGGTGCCTGAGCAGTTCTTC. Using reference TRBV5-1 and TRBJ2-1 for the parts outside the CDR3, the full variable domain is KAGVTQTPRYLIKTRGQQVTLSCSPISGHRSVSWYQQTPGQGLQFLFEYFSETQRNKGNFPGRFSGRQFSNSRSEMNVSTLELGDSALYLCASSLDGVPEQFFGPGTRLTVL.

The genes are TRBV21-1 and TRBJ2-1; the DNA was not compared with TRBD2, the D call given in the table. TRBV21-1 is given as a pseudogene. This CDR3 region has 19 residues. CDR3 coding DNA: TGTGCCAGCAGCAATGATCTGAATAGCGGGAGGGCCTTTGCTCCTAAGCAGTTCTTC. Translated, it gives CASSNDLNSGRAFAPKQFF.

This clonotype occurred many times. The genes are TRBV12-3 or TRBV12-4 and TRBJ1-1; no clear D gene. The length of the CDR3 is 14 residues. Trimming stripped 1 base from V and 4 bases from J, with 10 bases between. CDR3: CASSLGAETTEAFF. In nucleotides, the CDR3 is TGTGCCAGCAGTTTAGGTGCGGAGACCACTGAAGCTTTCTTT.

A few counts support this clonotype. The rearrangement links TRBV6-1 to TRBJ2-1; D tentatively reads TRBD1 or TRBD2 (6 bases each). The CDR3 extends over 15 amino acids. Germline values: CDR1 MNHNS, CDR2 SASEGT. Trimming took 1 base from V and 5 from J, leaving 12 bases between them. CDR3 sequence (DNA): TGTGCCAGCAGTGAAGTGGGGGGCCTTAACAATGAGCAGTTCTTC. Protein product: CASSEVGGLNNEQFF.

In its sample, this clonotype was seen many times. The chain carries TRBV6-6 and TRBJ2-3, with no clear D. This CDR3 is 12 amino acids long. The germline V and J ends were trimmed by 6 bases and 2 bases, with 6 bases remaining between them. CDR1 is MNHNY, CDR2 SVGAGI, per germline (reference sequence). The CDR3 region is CASRTNTDTQYF. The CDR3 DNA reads TGTGCCAGCAGGACAAACACAGATACGCAGTATTTT.

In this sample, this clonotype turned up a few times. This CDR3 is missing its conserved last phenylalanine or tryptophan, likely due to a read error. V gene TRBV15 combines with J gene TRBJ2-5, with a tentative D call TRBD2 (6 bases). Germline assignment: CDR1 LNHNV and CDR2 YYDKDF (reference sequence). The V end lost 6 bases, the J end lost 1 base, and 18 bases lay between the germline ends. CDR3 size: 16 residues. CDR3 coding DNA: TGTGCCACCAGAATTCTAGCGTGGGGGACCCAAGAGACCCAGTACCTC. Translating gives CATRILAWGTQETQYL.

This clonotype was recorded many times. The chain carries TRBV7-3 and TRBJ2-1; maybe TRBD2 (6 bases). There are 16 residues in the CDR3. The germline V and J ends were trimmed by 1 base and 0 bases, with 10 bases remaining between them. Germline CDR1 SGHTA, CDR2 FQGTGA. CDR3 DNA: TGTGCCAGCAGCTTAAGTAGCGGACTCTCCTACAATGAGCAGTTCTTC. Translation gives CASSLSSGLSYNEQFF.

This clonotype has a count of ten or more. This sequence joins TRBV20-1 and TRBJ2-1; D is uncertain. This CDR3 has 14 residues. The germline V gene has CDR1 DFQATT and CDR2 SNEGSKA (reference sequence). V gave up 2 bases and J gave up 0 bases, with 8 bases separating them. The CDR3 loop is CSARPLDSYNEQFF. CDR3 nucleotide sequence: TGCAGTGCTAGACCGCTAGACTCCTACAATGAGCAGTTCTTC.

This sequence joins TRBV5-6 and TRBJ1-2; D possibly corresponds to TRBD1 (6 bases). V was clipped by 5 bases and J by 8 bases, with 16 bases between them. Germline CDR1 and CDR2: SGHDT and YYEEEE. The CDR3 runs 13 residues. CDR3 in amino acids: CASRSGGSFGYTF. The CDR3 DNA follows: TGTGCCAGCAGGTCGGGGGGCTCCTTCGGCTACACCTTC.

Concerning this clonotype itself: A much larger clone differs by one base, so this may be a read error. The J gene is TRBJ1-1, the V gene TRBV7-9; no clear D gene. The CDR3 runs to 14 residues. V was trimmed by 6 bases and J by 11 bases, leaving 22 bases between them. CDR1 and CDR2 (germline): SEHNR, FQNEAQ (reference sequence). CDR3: CASRSTIGGAGAFF. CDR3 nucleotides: TGTGCCAGCAGATCTACGATCGGCGGCGCGGGGGCTTTCTTT.

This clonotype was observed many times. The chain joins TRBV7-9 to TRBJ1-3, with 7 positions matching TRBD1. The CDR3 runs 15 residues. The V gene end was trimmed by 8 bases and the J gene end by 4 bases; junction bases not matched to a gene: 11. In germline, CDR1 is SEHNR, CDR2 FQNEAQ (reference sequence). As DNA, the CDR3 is TGTGCCAGCGGATTGAACAGGGGCGAAGGAAACACCATATATTTT. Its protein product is CASGLNRGEGNTIYF.

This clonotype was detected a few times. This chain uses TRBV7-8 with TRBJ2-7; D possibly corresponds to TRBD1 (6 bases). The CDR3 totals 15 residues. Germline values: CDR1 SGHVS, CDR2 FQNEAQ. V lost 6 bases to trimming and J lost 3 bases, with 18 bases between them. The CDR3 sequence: CASSFKRVQGYEQYF. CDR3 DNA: TGTGCCAGCAGTTTTAAGAGAGTACAGGGCTACGAGCAGTACTTC. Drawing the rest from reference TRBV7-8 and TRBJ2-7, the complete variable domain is GAGVSQSPRYKVAKRGQDVALRCDPISGHVSLFWYQQALGQGPEFLTYFQNEAQLDKSGLPSDRFFAERPEGSVSTLKIQRTQQEDSAVYLCASSFKRVQGYEQYFGPGTRLTVT.

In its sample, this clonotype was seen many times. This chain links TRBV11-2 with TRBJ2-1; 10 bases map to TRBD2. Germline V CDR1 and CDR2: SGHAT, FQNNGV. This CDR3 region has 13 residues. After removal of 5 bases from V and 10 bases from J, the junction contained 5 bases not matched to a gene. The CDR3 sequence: CASSALLAGEQFF. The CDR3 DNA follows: TGTGCCAGCAGCGCCCTACTAGCGGGGGAGCAGTTCTTC.

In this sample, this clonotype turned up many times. CDR3 loop: CASSGGFGGGQETQYF. The CDR3 region has the DNA TGTGCCAGCTCAGGCGGCTTTGGCGGAGGGCAAGAGACCCAGTACTTC. The genes are TRBV27 and TRBJ2-5; TRBD2 might be the D (6 bases). CDR3 length equals 16 residues. Trimming shortened V by 8 bases and J by 2 bases, and 21 bases separated the two germline ends. Germline V gives CDR1 MNHEY, CDR2 SMNVEV (reference sequence).

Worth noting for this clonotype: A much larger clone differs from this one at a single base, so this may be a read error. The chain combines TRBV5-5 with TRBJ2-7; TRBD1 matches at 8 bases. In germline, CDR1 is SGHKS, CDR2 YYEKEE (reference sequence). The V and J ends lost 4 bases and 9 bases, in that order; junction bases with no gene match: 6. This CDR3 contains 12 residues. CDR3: CASSMDREWQYF. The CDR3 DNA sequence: TGTGCCAGCAGCATGGACAGGGAGTGGCAGTACTTC. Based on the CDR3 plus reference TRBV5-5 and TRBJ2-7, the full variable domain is DAGVTQSPTHLIKTRGQQVTLRCSPISGHKSVSWYQQVLGQGPQFIFQYYEKEERGRGNFPDRFSARQFPNYSSELNVNALLLGDSALYLCASSMDREWQYFGPGTRLTVT.

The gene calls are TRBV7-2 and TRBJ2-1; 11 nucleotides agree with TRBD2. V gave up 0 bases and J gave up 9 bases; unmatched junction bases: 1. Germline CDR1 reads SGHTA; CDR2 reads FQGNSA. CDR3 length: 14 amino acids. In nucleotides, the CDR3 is TGTGCCAGCAGCTTAGCTAGCGGGAGGGCTGAGCAGTTCTTC. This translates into CASSLASGRAEQFF. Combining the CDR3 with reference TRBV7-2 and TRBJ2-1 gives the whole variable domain GAGVSQSPSNKVTEKGKDVELRCDPISGHTALYWYRQSLGQGLEFLIYFQGNSAPDKSGLPSDRFSAERTGGSVSTLTIQRTQQEDSAVYLCASSLASGRAEQFFGPGTRLTVL.

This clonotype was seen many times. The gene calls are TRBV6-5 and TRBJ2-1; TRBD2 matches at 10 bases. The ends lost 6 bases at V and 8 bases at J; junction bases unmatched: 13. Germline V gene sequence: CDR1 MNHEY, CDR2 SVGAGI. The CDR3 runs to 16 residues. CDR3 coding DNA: TGTGCCAGCAGCCGACTAGCGGGTCTGGCGGCAGATGAGCAGTTCTTC. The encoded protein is CASSRLAGLAADEQFF.

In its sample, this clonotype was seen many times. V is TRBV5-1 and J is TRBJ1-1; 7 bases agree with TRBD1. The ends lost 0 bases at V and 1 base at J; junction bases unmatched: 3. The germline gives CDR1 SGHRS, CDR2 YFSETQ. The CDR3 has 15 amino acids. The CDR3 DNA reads TGCGCCAGCAGCTTGGATCCAGGGGGGAACACTGAAGCTTTCTTT. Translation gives CASSLDPGGNTEAFF.

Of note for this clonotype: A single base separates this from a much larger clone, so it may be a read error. The CDR3 DNA follows: TGTGCCAGCAGCTTCCCCTGCCGTAGTGAGCAGTTCTTC. This encodes CASSFPCRSEQFF. The chain combines TRBV7-2 with TRBJ2-1; D not certain. V was shortened by 3 bases and J by 9 bases, with 12 bases between the two germline ends. Germline V gives CDR1 SGHTA, CDR2 FQGNSA. The CDR3 is 13 residues long. Together with reference TRBV7-2 and TRBJ2-1, the CDR3 gives the full variable domain: GAGVSQSPSNKVTEKGKDVELRCDPISGHTALYWYRQSLGQGLEFLIYFQGNSAPDKSGLPSDRFSAERTGGSVSTLTIQRTQQEDSAVYLCASSFPCRSEQFFGPGTRLTVL.

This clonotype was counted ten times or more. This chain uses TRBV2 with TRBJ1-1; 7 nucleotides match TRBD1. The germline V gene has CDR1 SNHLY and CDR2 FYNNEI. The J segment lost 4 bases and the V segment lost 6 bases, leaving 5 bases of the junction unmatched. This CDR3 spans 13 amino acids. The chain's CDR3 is CASSENRGTEAFF. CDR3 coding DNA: TGTGCCAGCAGCGAGAACAGGGGCACTGAAGCTTTCTTT.

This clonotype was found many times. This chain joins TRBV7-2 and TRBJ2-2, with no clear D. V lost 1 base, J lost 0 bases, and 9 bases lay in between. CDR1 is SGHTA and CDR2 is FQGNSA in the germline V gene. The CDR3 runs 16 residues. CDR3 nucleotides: TGTGCCAGCAGCTTAGTCATGGGCGCGAACACCGGGGAGCTGTTTTTT. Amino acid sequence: CASSLVMGANTGELFF.

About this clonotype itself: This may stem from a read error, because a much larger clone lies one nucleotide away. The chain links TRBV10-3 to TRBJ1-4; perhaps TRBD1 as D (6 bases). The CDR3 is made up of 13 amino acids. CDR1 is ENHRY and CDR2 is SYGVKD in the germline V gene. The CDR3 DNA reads TGTGTCATCCAACAGGGTGGAGATGAAAAACTGTTTTTT. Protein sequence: CVIQQGGDEKLFF.

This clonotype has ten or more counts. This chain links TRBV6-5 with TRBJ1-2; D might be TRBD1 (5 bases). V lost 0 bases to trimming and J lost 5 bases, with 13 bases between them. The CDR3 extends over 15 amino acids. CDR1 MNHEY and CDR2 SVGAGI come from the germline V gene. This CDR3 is CASSYSGLEGYGYTF. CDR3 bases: TGTGCCAGCAGTTACTCGGGGTTAGAGGGGTATGGCTACACCTTC.

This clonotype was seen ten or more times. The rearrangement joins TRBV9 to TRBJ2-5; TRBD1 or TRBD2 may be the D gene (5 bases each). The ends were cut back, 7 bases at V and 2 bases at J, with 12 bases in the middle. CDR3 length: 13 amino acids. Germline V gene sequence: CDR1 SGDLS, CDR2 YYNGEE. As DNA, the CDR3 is TGTGCCAGCGCCGGGACGGCTCAAGAGACCCAGTACTTC. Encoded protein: CASAGTAQETQYF.

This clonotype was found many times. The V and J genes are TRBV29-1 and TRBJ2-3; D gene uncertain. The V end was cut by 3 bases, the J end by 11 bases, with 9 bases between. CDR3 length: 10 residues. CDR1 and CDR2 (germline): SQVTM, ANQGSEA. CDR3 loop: CSVDSGLQYF. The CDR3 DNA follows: TGCAGCGTTGATTCGGGTCTGCAGTATTTT.

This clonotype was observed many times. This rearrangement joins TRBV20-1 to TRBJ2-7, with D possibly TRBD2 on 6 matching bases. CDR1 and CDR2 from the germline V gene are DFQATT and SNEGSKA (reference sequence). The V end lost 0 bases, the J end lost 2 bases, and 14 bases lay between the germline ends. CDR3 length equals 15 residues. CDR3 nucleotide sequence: TGCAGTGCTAGAGACGTCCGGGACTCGCCCTACGAGCAGTACTTC. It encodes CSARDVRDSPYEQYF.